This T cell receptor beta chain comes out of a study of vaccination effects on CD4 cells after COVID-19. The table came from immunoSEQ multiplex PCR; TCRdb's copy has only in-frame clones and leaves some out. This table holds 40,000 or so clones, about 68% found once. ViraFEST expansion of antigen-specific CD4+ T cells with viral peptide pools preceded sequencing. It was after 10 days of culture that CD4+ T cells were isolated. PCR showed that the person got SARS-CoV-2 infection at some point between March and December 2020. V dropped 11 bases and J dropped 0 bases, with 17 bases sitting between them. Germline assignment: CDR1 WNHNN and CDR2 SYGVQD (reference sequence). The CDR3 is made up of 15 amino acids. In the case of this clone: Antigen: not known.

This sequence originates from a human donor who had a prior SARS-CoV-2 infection. The chain recombines TRBV10-1 with TRBJ1-5; the D is unclear. This specimen was CD4+ T cells from PBMCs cultured with a peptide pool, taken before COVID-19 vaccination. Written as DNA, the CDR3 is TGCGCCCCATCAATGGGATCTCATAGCAATCAGCCCCAGCATTTT. This encodes CAPSMGSHSNQPQHF.